In this sample, the clone carrying this T cell receptor (beta chain) is medium-sized. Germline V gene data show CDR1 as MNHNY and CDR2 as SVGAGI (reference sequence). V lost 5 bases and J lost 2, with 13 bases in between. The CDR3 sequence is 15 residues long. These data originate in a study of HIV-infected patients and healthy controls. Whole blood was used without fractionation, so all unsorted peripheral T cells were included. Alpha and beta constant-region primers primed reverse transcription of around 550 ng RNA. Alpha and beta chain libraries were made separately by chain-specific third strand synthesis with multiplexing indices. TCRdb redid the calling of the 5' RACE reads with MiXCR, one entry per CDR3 protein. The table shows thousands of distinct CDR3 sequences, with 9.3% occurring only once.

The chain couples TRBV6-6 to TRBJ2-4, with D uncertain. The sample here was blood, taken before antiretroviral therapy. The sequence was collected from an adult with HIV infection. The CDR3 loop is CASSRGLDSKNIQYF. The CDR3 coding sequence is TGTGCCAGCAGTCGAGGCCTTGATTCCAAAAACATTCAGTACTTC.